Following are 10 T cell receptor beta chains from one sample sequenced in a study of OX40 agonist ivuxolimab in advanced cancers. TCRdb keeps only in-frame clones here, not all; method: immunoSEQ multiplex PCR. The sample consists of over 50,000 clones, 92% of them appearing once. This material consisted of CD4+ or CD8+ T cells sorted from blood, taken in a trial of the OX40 agonist ivuxolimab. All receptors come from an adult with an advanced solid tumor such as melanoma, head and neck, liver or kidney cancer.

The rearrangement joins TRBV9 to TRBJ2-7; D gene ambiguous. Germline V gene data show CDR1 as SGDLS and CDR2 as YYNGEE. This CDR3 region has 12 residues. Trimming left V 4 bases short and J 5 bases short, with 10 bases between. The CDR3 bases are TGTGCCAGCAGCTCCTCTTCGGACGAGCAGTACTTC. Protein sequence: CASSSSSDEQYF.

The chain uses TRBV6-8 and TRBJ1-5, with D hard to call. V lost 8 bases to trimming and J lost 10 bases, with 9 bases between them. The CDR3 is 10 residues long. Germline V gives CDR1 MNHGY, CDR2 SAAAGT. CDR3 amino acids: CASGPGPQHF. Written as DNA, the CDR3 is TGTGCCAGCGGACCGGGTCCCCAGCATTTT.

V is TRBV23-1 and J is TRBJ1-1; D is undetermined. TRBV23-1 is an open reading frame, and its role is uncertain. CDR3 length: 12 residues. V was shortened by 3 bases and J by 10 bases, with 12 bases between the two germline ends. This chain's CDR3 is CASSHGYSSAFF. The CDR3 DNA follows: TGCGCCAGCAGTCACGGGTATTCGTCAGCTTTCTTT.

The gene calls are TRBV30 and TRBJ1-2; D gene uncertain. The V end lost 4 bases, the J end lost 2 bases, and 11 bases lay between the germline ends. CDR3 length: 13 amino acids. CDR1 and CDR2 from the germline V gene are GTSNPN and SVGIG (reference sequence). CDR3 nucleotide sequence: TGTGCCTGGACCCTGGAGGCCAACTATGGCTACACCTTC. Amino acid sequence: CAWTLEANYGYTF.

The rearrangement links TRBV5-5 to TRBJ2-7; no clear D. CDR3 size: 11 residues. Trimming pared 0 bases from V and 6 bases from J, leaving 4 bases between. CDR1 and CDR2 (germline): SGHKS, YYEKEE (reference sequence). The CDR3 region is CASSLGGEQYV. The CDR3, as DNA: TGTGCCAGCAGCTTGGGGGGCGAGCAGTACGTC.

This chain links TRBV19 with TRBJ1-1; D gene uncertain. In germline, CDR1 is LNHDA, CDR2 SQIVND (reference sequence). The V and J ends lost 6 bases and 0 bases respectively, with 8 bases between them. The CDR3 totals 13 residues. The CDR3 DNA is TGTGCCAGTAGGGACGGACTGAACACTGAAGCTTTCTTT. Its translation: CASRDGLNTEAFF.

The chain links TRBV9 to TRBJ2-5; 7 bases are a match to TRBD1. V dropped 3 bases and J dropped 2; count of bases not matched to a gene: 1. The germline CDR1 and CDR2 sequences are SGDLS and YYNGEE. The CDR3 has 13 amino acids. CDR3 nucleotide sequence: TGTGCCAGCAGCGAGGGACAGCAAGAGACCCAGTACTTC. Its protein is CASSEGQQETQYF.

The chain joins TRBV4-1 to TRBJ2-1, with D possibly matching TRBD2 (5 bases). The CDR3 sequence is 15 residues long. Germline CDR1 and CDR2: MGHRA and YSYEKL. Trimming pared 0 bases from V and 7 bases from J, leaving 13 bases between. In DNA form, the CDR3 reads TGCGCCAGCAGCCAAGAAGGGAGACTCGGAAATGAGCAGTTCTTC. It specifies CASSQEGRLGNEQFF.

V and J are TRBV6-5 and TRBJ2-7; tentatively, D is TRBD2 (6 bases). The CDR3 sequence is 13 residues long. The germline V gene has CDR1 MNHEY and CDR2 SVGAGI. Trimming cost V 3 bases and J 7 bases, with 13 bases left between them. The CDR3 DNA reads TGTGCCAGCAGTTATGGGCGGGGCACGGAGCAGTACGTC. Translating gives CASSYGRGTEQYV.

The J gene is TRBJ1-1, the V gene TRBV30; no clear D. Per the germline V gene, CDR1 is GTSNPN and CDR2 is SVGIG (reference sequence). V was cut by 4 bases and J by 0 bases, with 3 bases left in between. This CDR3 has 11 residues. CDR3 nucleotides: TGTGCCTGGAAACTGAACACTGAAGCTTTCTTT. It translates to CAWKLNTEAFF.